The TCR beta chain described here comes from a study of beta chain features in type 1 diabetes. Study-wide context: Patients were similar to healthy donors in age and gender (as well as in cell yields).

This clone was counted only a few times. V shed 2 bases, J shed 2 bases, and the junction held 5 bases outside the gene matches. This CDR3 comprises 16 residues. CDR1 and CDR2 from the germline V gene are MGHRA and YSYEKL. As every portion of the isolated RNA was reverse transcribed, the sequencing read expressed TCRB transcripts. Libraries were prepared by immunoSEQ multiplex PCR; TCRdb keeps only in-frame clonotypes and omits some of them. The sample shows a few hundred thousand clones, roughly a tenth of them seen only once. It was one heparinised blood draw, averaging about 110 mL, that each donor gave. Via the markers CD45RO/CCR7/CD25/CD127/CD95/CD27, stem cell-like memory, regulatory, central memory and naive CD4+ cells were sorted.

The material sequenced was central memory CD4+ T cells from blood. V and J are TRBV4-1 and TRBJ2-7; 11 positions agree with TRBD2. This sequence was found in a man aged 18-30 years in good health. The CDR3 sequence: CASSQPTSGSPYEQYF. In DNA, the CDR3 is TGCGCCAGCAGCCAACCCACTAGCGGGAGTCCCTACGAGCAGTACTTC.